These 21 T cell receptor beta chains share one sample of origin, sequenced in a study of T-cell reconstitution after alpha-beta-depleted transplantation in children. Library preparation (for TCRbeta) was performed with unique molecular identifiers. A single record per CDR3 protein comes from TCRdb applying MiXCR to the PCR reads. The sample comprises a few hundred thousand distinct CDR3 sequences, 10% to 15% of which are singletons, and approximately 2.1% rests with the top ten. The material sequenced was PBMCs, mostly from graft donor cells, taken 360 days after TCRalphabeta/CD19-depleted stem cell transplant. These receptors were obtained from a male patient younger than 18 who had a stem cell transplant for acute myeloid leukemia, so the T cells may come from the graft donor.

A remark on this clonotype: Its ends do not fully match the called genes, so a read error is possible. V usage is TRBV7-3 and J usage is TRBJ2-1, with 13 nucleotides matching TRBD2. The CDR3 extends over 19 amino acids. Germline CDR1 SGHTA, CDR2 FQGTGA. The CDR3 loop reads CTSSPGVTSGRAPYNEQFF. The CDR3 coding sequence is TGTACCAGCAGCCCAGGGGTCACTAGCGGGAGGGCCCCCTACAATGAGCAGTTCTTC.

This clonotype was found a few times. V usage is TRBV15 and J usage is TRBJ2-6; no reliable D call. The ends were cut back, 2 bases at V and 0 bases at J, with 14 bases in the middle. The germline CDR1 and CDR2 sequences are LNHNV and YYDKDF (reference sequence). The CDR3 runs 18 residues. CDR3 bases: TGTGCCACCAGCAGAACCGAACTTGAAGACTCTGGGGCCAACGTCCTGACTTTC. Translated: CATSRTELEDSGANVLTF.

Many counts were recorded for this clonotype. V usage is TRBV5-1 and J usage is TRBJ2-5, with D perhaps TRBD1 or TRBD2 (5 bases each). The CDR3 has 16 amino acids. The V and J ends lost 4 bases and 3 bases respectively, with 19 bases between them. Germline V gene sequence: CDR1 SGHRS, CDR2 YFSETQ. CDR3 region: CASSPRGWGGEETQYF. The CDR3 DNA sequence: TGCGCCAGCAGCCCCAGAGGGTGGGGCGGAGAAGAGACCCAGTACTTC.

A note on this clonotype: At one boundary the junction diverges from the germline segment, which might be a read error. The V and J genes are TRBV2 and TRBJ2-7; no firm D call. The CDR3 sequence is 12 residues long. In germline, CDR1 is SNHLY, CDR2 FYNNEI. CDR3 region: CASTEGFYEQYF. CDR3 nucleotides: TGTGCCAGCACTGAAGGTTTTTACGAGCAGTACTTC.

The CDR3 DNA is TGCAGTGCTAGGGGACAGGGCCCACCCTCTGGGGCCAACGTCCTGACTTTC. Translation gives CSARGQGPPSGANVLTF. The gene calls are TRBV20-1 and TRBJ2-6, with 9 bases matching TRBD1. The V gene end was trimmed by 3 bases and the J gene end by 0 bases; junction bases not matched to a gene: 6. The CDR3 consists of 17 residues. Germline V gives CDR1 DFQATT, CDR2 SNEGSKA (reference sequence).

This clonotype has a handful of counts. This sequence joins TRBV12-3 or TRBV12-4 and TRBJ2-1; TRBD1 agrees at 8 bases. The CDR3 has 14 amino acids. V lost 11 bases and J lost 3; bases outside the gene matches: 9. CDR3 residues: CAGAGQGDYNEQFF. DNA for the CDR3: TGTGCCGGCGCCGGACAGGGAGACTACAATGAGCAGTTCTTC.

This clonotype was observed at least ten times. This chain links TRBV12-3 or TRBV12-4 with TRBJ2-7; tentatively, D is TRBD2 (6 bases). V was pared by 7 bases and J by 4 bases, with 14 bases between. This CDR3 is built from 13 residues. The CDR3 reads CASKRPGRYEQYF. CDR3 DNA: TGTGCCAGCAAGCGGCCAGGGAGGTACGAGCAGTACTTC.

As to this clonotype: A much larger clone lies a single base off, so this may be a read error. This chain connects TRBV7-8 to TRBJ1-6; D is unclear. CDR1 and CDR2 (germline): SGHVS, FQNEAQ. This CDR3 region has 16 residues. The CDR3 sequence is CANSPLLDPLNSPLHF. In nucleotides, the CDR3 is TGTGCCAACAGCCCCCTGTTGGACCCATTAAATTCACCCCTCCACTTT.

This clonotype occurred many times. The V gene is TRBV25-1, the J gene TRBJ2-7; 7 nucleotides align to TRBD2. The germline V gene has CDR1 MGHDK and CDR2 SYGVNS. The CDR3 consists of 15 residues. The V segment lost 3 bases and the J segment 2 bases; nucleotides outside the gene matches: 7. The CDR3 DNA is TGTGCCAGCAGTGACCCCGGCGGGACTACCTACGAGCAGTACTTC. Translating gives CASSDPGGTTYEQYF.

This clonotype has ten or more counts. The chain has TRBV20-1 and TRBJ2-7; TRBD2 matches at 7 bases. There are 16 residues in the CDR3. Germline-derived CDR1 and CDR2 are DFQATT and SNEGSKA (reference sequence). The J segment lost 4 bases and the V segment lost 3 bases, leaving 15 bases of the junction unmatched. CDR3 region: CSASLGGSLAVYEQYF. The CDR3, as DNA: TGCAGTGCTAGCCTGGGAGGGAGCCTCGCCGTATACGAGCAGTACTTC.

The V call is TRBV28, the J call TRBJ2-1, with D possibly being TRBD2 (6 bases). There are 14 residues in the CDR3. The V end was cut by 6 bases, the J end by 2 bases, with 11 bases between. Germline V gives CDR1 MDHEN, CDR2 SYDVKM. The CDR3 loop reads CASSTRRAYNEQFF. In DNA, the CDR3 is TGTGCCAGCAGCACTAGGAGGGCCTACAATGAGCAGTTCTTC.

The rearrangement joins TRBV20-1 to TRBJ2-7, with 11 bases identical to TRBD2. The ends lost 5 bases at V and 0 bases at J; junction bases unmatched: 6. CDR3 size: 15 residues. Germline V CDR1 and CDR2: DFQATT, SNEGSKA (reference sequence). The CDR3 spells CSAGKLAGVSYEQYF. The CDR3 DNA reads TGCAGTGCTGGGAAACTAGCGGGAGTCTCCTACGAGCAGTACTTC.

This clonotype has at least ten counts. The chain joins TRBV7-9 to TRBJ2-1; 9 nucleotides align to TRBD2. Trimming cost V 5 bases and J 5 bases; bases outside gene matches: 7. CDR3 length equals 15 residues. Looked up from germline, CDR1 is SEHNR and CDR2 is FQNEAQ (reference sequence). The CDR3 sequence is CASSPWTSVNNEQFF. The DNA for the CDR3 is TGTGCCAGCAGCCCGTGGACTAGCGTCAACAATGAGCAGTTCTTC.

This clonotype was detected only a few times. The J gene is TRBJ2-5, the V gene TRBV12-3 or TRBV12-4; D unclear. V shed 6 bases and J shed 7 bases, with 12 bases lying between them. The CDR3 loop spans 12 amino acids. CDR3 coding DNA: TGTGCCAGCAGGCAAGAAGATTGGACCCAGTACTTC. Protein product: CASRQEDWTQYF.

V is TRBV5-1 and J is TRBJ2-4; the D gene is possibly TRBD1 (6 bases). The germline gives CDR1 SGHRS, CDR2 YFSETQ. The CDR3 has 18 residues. V was shortened by 0 bases and J by 1 base, with 17 bases between the two germline ends. CDR3 sequence: CASSLAGAGAGAKNIQYF. The CDR3 nucleotides are TGCGCCAGCAGCTTGGCTGGGGCAGGGGCAGGGGCCAAAAACATTCAGTACTTC.

This clonotype was observed a few times. The chain combines TRBV5-5 with TRBJ1-5, with a weak D call TRBD1 (6 bases). The CDR3 consists of 13 residues. The V gene's germline CDR1 is SGHKS and CDR2 YYEKEE (reference sequence). V was clipped by 5 bases and J by 11 bases, with 17 bases between them. As DNA, the CDR3 is TGTGCCAGCAGGCACGACCTGAGGGGGGCCCAGCATTTT. It codes for CASRHDLRGAQHF.

This clonotype has ten or more counts. This rearrangement joins TRBV5-1 to TRBJ2-3; no clear D gene. V was trimmed by 9 bases and J by 5 bases, leaving 10 bases between them. This CDR3 contains 11 residues. In germline, CDR1 is SGHRS, CDR2 YFSETQ. For the CDR3, the DNA is TGCGCCACATCGATCGGAGATACGCAGTATTTT. The encoded protein is CATSIGDTQYF.

In this sample, this clonotype turned up a few times. This chain links TRBV29-1 with TRBJ2-5; no firm D call. The germline V and J ends were trimmed by 0 bases and 2 bases, with 10 bases remaining between them. Germline V gene data show CDR1 as SQVTM and CDR2 as ANQGSEA. The CDR3 length is 14 residues. CDR3 amino acids: CSVEDLGRQETQYF. The CDR3 DNA is TGCAGCGTTGAAGATCTTGGCAGGCAAGAGACCCAGTACTTC.

V and J are TRBV18 and TRBJ2-2; tentative D call: TRBD2 (5 bases). Germline V gene lookup returns CDR1 KGHSH and CDR2 LQKENI. The length of the CDR3 is 15 residues. Trimming removed 1 base at V and 0 bases at J, with 6 bases between. CDR3 DNA sequence: TGTGCCAGCTCACCACTGGAGGCGAACACCGGGGAGCTGTTTTTT. This codes for CASSPLEANTGELFF.

V gene TRBV6-1 combines with J gene TRBJ2-1, with D tentatively TRBD2 (6 bases). Germline assignment: CDR1 MNHNS and CDR2 SASEGT. V lost 7 bases and J 8 bases, leaving 18 bases between the germline ends. This CDR3 region has 14 residues. CDR3: CASTLGGVLDEQFF. The DNA of the CDR3 is TGTGCCAGCACCCTCGGAGGGGTTCTCGATGAGCAGTTCTTC.

This clonotype appeared many times. The chain is built from TRBV7-9 and TRBJ2-7, with TRBD1 as a possible D gene (6 bases). The CDR3 is 13 residues long. The ends were cut back, 6 bases at V and 0 bases at J, with 9 bases in the middle. Germline-derived CDR1 and CDR2 are SEHNR and FQNEAQ (reference sequence). CDR3 in amino acids: CASRKDSSYEQYF. The CDR3 DNA reads as TGTGCCAGCAGGAAGGACAGCTCCTACGAGCAGTACTTC.